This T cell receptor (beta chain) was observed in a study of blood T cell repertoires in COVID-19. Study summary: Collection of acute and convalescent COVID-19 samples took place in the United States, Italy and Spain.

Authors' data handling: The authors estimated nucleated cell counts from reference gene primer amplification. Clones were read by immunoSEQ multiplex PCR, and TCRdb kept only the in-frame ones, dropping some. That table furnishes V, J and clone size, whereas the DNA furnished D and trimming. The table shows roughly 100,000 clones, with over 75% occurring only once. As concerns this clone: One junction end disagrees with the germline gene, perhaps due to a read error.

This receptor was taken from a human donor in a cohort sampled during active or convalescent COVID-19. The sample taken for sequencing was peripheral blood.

The CDR3 DNA is TGTGCTAGCAGCCCCCGTGGGGGCCGCACCAGCACAGATACGCAGTATTTT. Its protein product is CASSPRGGRTSTDTQYF. The chain employs TRBV7-7 and TRBJ2-3; perhaps TRBD1 as D (6 bases). Per germline, CDR1 SSHAT and CDR2 FNYEAQ (reference sequence). The CDR3 totals 17 residues.